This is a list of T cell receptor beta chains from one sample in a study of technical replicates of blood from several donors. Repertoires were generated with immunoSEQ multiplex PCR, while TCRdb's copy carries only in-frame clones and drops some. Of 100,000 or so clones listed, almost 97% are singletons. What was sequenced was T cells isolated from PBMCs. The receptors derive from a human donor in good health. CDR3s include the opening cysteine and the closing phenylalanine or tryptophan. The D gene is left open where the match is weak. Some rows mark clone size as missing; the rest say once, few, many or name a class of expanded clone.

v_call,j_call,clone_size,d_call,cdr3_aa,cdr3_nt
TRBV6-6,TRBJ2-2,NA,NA,CASSSGLENTGELFF,TGTGCCAGCAGTTCGGGACTTGAGAACACCGGGGAGCTGTTTTTT
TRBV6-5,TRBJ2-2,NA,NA,CASSYRGQTGELFF,TGTGCCAGCAGTTACCGTGGACAGACCGGGGAGCTGTTTTTT
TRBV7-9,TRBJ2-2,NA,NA,CAARMGYLNTGELFF,TGTGCAGCGAGAATGGGTTACCTGAACACCGGGGAGCTGTTTTTT
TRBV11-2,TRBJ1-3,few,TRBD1,CASSMGQGNTIYF,TGTGCCAGCAGCATGGGACAGGGTAACACCATATATTTT
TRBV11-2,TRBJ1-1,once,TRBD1,CASSLNSVDRGPFF,TGTGCCAGCAGCTTAAACTCGGTCGACAGGGGGCCTTTCTTT
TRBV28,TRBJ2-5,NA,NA,CASSLPGMQETQYF,TGTGCCAGCAGTTTACCGGGGATGCAAGAGACCCAGTACTTC
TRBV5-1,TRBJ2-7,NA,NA,CASSLQGQGEQYF,TGCGCCAGCAGCTTACAGGGTCAGGGCGAGCAGTACTTC
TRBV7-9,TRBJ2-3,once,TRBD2,CASSLLAGPTRNTDTQYF,TGTGCCAGCAGCCTTCTAGCGGGACCCACTAGGAACACAGATACGCAGTATTTT
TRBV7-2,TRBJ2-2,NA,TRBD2,CASSLTSGNGGELFF,TGTGCCAGCAGCTTAACTAGCGGGAACGGCGGGGAGCTGTTTTTT
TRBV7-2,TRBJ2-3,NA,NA,CASSVGLQGSAQYF,TGTGCCAGCAGCGTGGGACTCCAAGGGAGTGCGCAGTATTTT
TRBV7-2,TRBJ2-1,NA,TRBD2,CASSLEGGRARNEQFF,TGTGCCAGCAGCTTAGAGGGCGGGAGGGCCCGCAATGAGCAGTTCTTC
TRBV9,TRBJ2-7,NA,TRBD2,CASSVAGGVYEQYF,TGTGCCAGCAGCGTAGCGGGAGGGGTATACGAGCAGTACTTC
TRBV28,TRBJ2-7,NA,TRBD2,CASSGIAGGLTYEQYF,TGTGCCAGCAGTGGTATAGCGGGAGGGCTTACCTACGAGCAGTACTTC
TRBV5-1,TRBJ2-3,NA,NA,CASSLGAGHSTDTQYF,TGCGCCAGCAGCTTGGGGGCAGGACATAGCACAGATACGCAGTATTTT
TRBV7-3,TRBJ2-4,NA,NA,CASSRDPGDIQYF,TGTGCCAGCAGCCGCGACCCCGGGGACATTCAGTACTTC
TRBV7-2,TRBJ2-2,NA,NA,CASSPYTGELFF,TGTGCCAGCAGCCCTTATACCGGGGAGCTGTTTTTT
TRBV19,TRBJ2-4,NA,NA,CASSIVGAKNIQYF,TGTGCCAGTAGTATAGTCGGGGCCAAAAACATTCAGTACTTC
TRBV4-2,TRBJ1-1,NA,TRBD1,CASSQGQGLGNTEAFF,TGTGCCAGCAGCCAAGGACAGGGATTGGGTAACACTGAAGCTTTCTTT